This T cell receptor (beta chain) was recorded in a study of STAT5B mutations in CD4+ large granular lymphocyte leukemia. Study-wide background: The CDR3 'QG' motif was associated with a particular HLA allele among healthy donors.

Germline V lookup: CDR1 LGHNA, CDR2 YSLEER. V was shortened by 0 bases and J by 7 bases, with 12 bases between the two germline ends. The CDR3 totals 14 residues. Turning to this clone: Its antigen is currently unknown.

Study-wide results and limits: CD4-sorted patient repertoires seemed more clonal than healthy CD4+ repertoires. Compared with healthy controls (2/35), patient top clones favored TRBV06 (8/27).

Source study methods: The detection floor for productive clonotype frequency was 2.59 x 10-5. Repertoires were generated with immunoSEQ multiplex PCR, while TCRdb's copy carries only in-frame clones and drops some. V and J calls plus clone size are reproduced from that table; the DNA served to infer D and trimming. This sample has about 45,000 clones, with 65% to 90% found just once. The clonotype was recovered from a human donor in good health. This chain uses TRBV4-3 with TRBJ1-2, with D possibly matching TRBD1 (6 bases). Sequencing was carried out using CD4+ T cells from blood buffy coats. In DNA, the CDR3 is TGCGCCAGCAGCCAAGACAGGGGCGAGGGTGGCTACACCTTC. Residues: CASSQDRGEGGYTF.